This T cell receptor (beta chain) was found in a study of early T cells in non-severe SARS-CoV-2 infection. Many counts were recorded for this clonotype. Trimming stripped 4 bases from V and 2 bases from J, with 4 bases between. CDR1 is SGHDT and CDR2 is YYEEEE in the germline V gene. This CDR3 has 11 amino acids. Each cDNA molecule carried a unique molecular identifier. TCRdb itself ran the 5' RACE reads through MiXCR, one entry per CDR3 protein. The repertoire holds over 60,000 distinct CDR3 sequences, with about 10% as singletons. This receptor was identified in an adult who was a healthcare worker with PCR-confirmed SARS-CoV-2 infection or an uninfected control (not recorded which). Sequenced sample: whole blood. This chain joins TRBV5-6 and TRBJ2-7; no clear D gene. The CDR3 DNA reads as TGTGCCAGCAGCGCCGCCTACGAGCAGTACTTC. Residues: CASSAAYEQYF.